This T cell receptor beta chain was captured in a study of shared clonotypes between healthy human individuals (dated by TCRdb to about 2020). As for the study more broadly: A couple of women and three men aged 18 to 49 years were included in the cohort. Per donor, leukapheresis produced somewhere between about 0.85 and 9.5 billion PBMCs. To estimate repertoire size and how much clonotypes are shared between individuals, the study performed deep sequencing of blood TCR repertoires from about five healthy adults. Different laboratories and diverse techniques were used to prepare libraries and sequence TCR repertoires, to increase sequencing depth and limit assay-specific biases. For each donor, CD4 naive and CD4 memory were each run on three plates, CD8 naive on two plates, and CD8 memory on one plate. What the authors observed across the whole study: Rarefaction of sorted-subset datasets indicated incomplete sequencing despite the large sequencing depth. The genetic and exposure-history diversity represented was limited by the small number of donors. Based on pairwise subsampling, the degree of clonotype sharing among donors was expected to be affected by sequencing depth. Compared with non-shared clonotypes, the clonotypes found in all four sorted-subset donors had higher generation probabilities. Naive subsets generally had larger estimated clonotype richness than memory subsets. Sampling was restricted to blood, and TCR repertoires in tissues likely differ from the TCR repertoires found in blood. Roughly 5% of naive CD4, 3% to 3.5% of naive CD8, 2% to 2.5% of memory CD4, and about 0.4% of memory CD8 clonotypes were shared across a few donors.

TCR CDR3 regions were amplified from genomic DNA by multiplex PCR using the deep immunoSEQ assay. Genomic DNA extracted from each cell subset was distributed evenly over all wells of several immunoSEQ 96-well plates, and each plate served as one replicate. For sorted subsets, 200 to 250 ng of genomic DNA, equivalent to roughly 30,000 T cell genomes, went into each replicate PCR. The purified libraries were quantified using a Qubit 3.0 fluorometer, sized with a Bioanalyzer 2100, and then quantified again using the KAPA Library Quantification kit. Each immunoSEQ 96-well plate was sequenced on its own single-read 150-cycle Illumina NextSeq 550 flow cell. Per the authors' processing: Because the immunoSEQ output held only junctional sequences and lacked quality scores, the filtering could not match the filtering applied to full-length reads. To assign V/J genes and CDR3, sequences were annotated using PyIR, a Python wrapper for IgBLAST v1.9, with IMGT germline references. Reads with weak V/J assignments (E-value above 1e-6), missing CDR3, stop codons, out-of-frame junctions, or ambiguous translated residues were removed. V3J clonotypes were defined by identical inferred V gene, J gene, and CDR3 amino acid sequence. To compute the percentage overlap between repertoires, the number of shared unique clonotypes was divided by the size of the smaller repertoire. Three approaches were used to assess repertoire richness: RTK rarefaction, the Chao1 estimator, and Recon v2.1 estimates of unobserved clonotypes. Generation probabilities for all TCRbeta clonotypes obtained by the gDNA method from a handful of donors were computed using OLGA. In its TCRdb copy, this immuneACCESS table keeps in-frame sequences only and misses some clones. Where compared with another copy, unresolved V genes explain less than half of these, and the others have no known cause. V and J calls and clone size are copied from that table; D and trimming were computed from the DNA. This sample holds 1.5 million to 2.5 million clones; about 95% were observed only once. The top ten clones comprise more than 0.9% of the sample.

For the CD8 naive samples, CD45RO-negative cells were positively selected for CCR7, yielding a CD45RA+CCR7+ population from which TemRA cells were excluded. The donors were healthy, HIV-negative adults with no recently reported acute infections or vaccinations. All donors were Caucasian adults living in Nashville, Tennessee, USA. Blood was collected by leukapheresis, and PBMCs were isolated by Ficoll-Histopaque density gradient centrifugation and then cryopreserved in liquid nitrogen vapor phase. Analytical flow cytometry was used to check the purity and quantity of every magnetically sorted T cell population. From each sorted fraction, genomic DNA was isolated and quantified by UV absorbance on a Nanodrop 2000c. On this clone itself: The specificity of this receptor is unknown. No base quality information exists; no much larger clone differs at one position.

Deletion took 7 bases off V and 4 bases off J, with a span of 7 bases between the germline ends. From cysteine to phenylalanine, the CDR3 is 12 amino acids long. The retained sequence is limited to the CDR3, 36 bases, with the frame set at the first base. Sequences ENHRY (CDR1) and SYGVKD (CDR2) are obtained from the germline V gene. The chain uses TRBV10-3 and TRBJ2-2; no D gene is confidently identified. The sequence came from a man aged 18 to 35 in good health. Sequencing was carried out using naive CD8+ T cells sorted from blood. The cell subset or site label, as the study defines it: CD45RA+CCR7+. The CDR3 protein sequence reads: CAIIALTGELFF. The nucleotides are TGTGCCATCATAGCCCTCACCGGGGAGCTGTTTTTT.